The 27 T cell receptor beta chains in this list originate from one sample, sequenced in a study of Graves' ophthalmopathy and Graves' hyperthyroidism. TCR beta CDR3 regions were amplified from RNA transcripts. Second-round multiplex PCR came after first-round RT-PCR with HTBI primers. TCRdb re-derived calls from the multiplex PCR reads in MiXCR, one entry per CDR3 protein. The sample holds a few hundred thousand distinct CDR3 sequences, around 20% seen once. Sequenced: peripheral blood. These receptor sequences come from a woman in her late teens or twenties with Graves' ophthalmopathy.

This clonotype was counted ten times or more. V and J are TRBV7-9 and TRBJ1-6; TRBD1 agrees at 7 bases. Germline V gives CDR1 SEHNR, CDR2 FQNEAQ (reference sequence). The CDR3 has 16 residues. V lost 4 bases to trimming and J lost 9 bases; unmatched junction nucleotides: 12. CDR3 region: CASSSIRGPGGSPLHF. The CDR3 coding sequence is TGTGCCAGCAGCTCAATCAGGGGCCCAGGGGGTTCACCCCTCCACTTT. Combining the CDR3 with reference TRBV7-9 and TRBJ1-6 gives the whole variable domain DTGVSQNPRHKITKRGQNVTFRCDPISEHNRLYWYRQTLGQGPEFLTYFQNEAQLEKSRLLSDRFSAERPKGSFSTLEIQRTEQGDSAMYLCASSSIRGPGGSPLHFGNGTRLTVT.

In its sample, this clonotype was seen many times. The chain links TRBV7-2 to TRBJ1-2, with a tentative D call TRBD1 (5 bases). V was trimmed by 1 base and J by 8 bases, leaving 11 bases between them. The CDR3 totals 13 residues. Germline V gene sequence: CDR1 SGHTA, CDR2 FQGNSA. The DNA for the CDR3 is TGTGCCAGCAGCTTAGGAGGGGTACCCGGCTACACCTTC. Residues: CASSLGGVPGYTF.

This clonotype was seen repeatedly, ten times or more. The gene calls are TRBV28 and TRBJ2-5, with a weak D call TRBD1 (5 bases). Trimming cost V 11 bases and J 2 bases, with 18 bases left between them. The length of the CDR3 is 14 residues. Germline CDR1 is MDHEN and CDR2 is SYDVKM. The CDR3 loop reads CAVSGWETQETQYF. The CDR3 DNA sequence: TGTGCCGTCTCAGGGTGGGAAACACAAGAGACCCAGTACTTC.

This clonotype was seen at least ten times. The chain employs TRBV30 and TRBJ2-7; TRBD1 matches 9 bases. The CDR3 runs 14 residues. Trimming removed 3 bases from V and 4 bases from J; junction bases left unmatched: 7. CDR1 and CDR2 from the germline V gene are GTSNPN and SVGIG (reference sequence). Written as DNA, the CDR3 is TGTGCCTGGAGCGAACAGGGGGCGAGGTACGAGCAGTACTTC. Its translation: CAWSEQGARYEQYF.

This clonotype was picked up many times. CDR3: CASSLDLATSYEQYF. The CDR3 DNA sequence: TGTGCCAGCAGCCTTGACCTAGCCACATCCTACGAGCAGTACTTC. The chain has TRBV12-3 or TRBV12-4 and TRBJ2-7, with D possibly TRBD2 on 5 matching bases. CDR3 length equals 15 residues. Trimming shortened V by 6 bases and J by 1 base, and 16 bases separated the two germline ends.

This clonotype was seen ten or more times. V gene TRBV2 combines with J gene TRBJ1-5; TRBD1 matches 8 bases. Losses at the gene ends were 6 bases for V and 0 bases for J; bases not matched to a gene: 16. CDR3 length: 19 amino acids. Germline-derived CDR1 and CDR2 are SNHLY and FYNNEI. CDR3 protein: CASRDLGQGLAGSNQPQHF. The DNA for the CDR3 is TGTGCCAGCAGAGACCTTGGACAGGGCCTAGCGGGTAGCAATCAGCCCCAGCATTTT.

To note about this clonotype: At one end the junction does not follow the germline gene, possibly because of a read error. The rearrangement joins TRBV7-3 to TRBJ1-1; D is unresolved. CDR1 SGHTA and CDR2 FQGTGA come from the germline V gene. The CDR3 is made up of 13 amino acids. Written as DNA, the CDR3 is TGTGCCTGCAGCTACCTAAAGGGCACTGAAGCTTTCTTT. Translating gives CACSYLKGTEAFF. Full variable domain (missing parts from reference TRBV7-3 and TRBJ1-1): GAGVSQTPSNKVTEKGKYVELRCDPISGHTALYWYRQSLGQGPEFLIYFQGTGAADDSGLPNDRFFAVRPEGSVSTLKIQRTERGDSAVYLCACSYLKGTEAFFGQGTRLTVV.

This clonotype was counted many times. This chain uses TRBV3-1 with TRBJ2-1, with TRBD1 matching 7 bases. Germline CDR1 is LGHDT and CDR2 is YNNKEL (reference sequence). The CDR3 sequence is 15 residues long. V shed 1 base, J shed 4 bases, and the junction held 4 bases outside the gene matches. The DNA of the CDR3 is TGTGCCAGCAGCCAAGTTGGGACAGCTTACAATGAGCAGTTCTTC. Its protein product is CASSQVGTAYNEQFF.

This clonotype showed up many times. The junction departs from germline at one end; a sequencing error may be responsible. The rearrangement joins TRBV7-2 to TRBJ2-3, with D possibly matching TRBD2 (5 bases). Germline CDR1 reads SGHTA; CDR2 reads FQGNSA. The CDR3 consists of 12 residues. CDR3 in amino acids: CASSLVATSKLF. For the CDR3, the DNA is TGTGCCAGCAGCCTAGTCGCCACTAGTAAACTTTTT.

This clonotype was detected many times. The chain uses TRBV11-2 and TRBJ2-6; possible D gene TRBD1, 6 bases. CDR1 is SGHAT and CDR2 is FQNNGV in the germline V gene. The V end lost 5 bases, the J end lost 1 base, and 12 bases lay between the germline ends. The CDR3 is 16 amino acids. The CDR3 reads CASSRTVTSGANVLTF. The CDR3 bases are TGTGCCAGCAGCCGGACAGTTACTTCTGGGGCCAACGTCCTGACTTTC.

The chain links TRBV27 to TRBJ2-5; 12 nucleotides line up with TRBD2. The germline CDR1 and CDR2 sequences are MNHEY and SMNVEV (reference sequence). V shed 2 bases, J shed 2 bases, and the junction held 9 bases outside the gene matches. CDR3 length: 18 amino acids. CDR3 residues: CASSLIGTSGFRQETQYF. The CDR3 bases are TGTGCCAGCAGTTTAATCGGGACTAGCGGGTTTCGTCAAGAGACCCAGTACTTC.

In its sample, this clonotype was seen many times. CDR3 in DNA: TGTGCCAGCAGCTTAGTGAAAAAGAACACTGAAGCTTTCTTT. As protein: CASSLVKKNTEAFF. The chain carries TRBV11-2 and TRBJ1-1; D not certain. Between the trimmed V and J ends, which lost 1 base and 1 base, there was a span of 7 bases. Germline-derived CDR1 and CDR2 are SGHAT and FQNNGV. CDR3 length: 14 residues.

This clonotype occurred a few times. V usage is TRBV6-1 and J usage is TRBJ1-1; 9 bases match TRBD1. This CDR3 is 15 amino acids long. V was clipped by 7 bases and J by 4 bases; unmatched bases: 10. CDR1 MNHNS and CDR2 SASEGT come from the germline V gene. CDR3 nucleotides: TGTGCCAGCACCCGGGACAGGGAGATTTTCACTGAAGCTTTCTTT. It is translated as CASTRDREIFTEAFF.

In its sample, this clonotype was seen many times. The CDR3 DNA sequence: TGTGCCAGTTTGGTCAGGGGTTTTGCCGAGCAGTACTTC. This translates into CASLVRGFAEQYF. The chain carries TRBV2 and TRBJ2-7; the D gene is possibly TRBD1 (6 bases). The germline gives CDR1 SNHLY, CDR2 FYNNEI. V was trimmed by 9 bases and J by 6 bases, leaving 18 bases between them. The CDR3 spans 13 residues.

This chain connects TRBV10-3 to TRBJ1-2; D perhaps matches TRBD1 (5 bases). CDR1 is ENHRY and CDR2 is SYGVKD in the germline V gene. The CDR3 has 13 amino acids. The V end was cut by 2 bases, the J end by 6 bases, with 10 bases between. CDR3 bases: TGTGCCATCAGTGAGGGGCCGGGGCATGGCTACACCTTC. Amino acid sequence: CAISEGPGHGYTF.

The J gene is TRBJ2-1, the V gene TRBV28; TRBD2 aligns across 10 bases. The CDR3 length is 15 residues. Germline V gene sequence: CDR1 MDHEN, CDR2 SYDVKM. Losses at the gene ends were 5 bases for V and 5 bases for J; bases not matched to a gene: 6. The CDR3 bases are TGTGCCAGCAGTCCCGGGACTAGCGATCACAATGAGCAGTTCTTC. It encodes CASSPGTSDHNEQFF.

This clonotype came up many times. This CDR3 is CASSARQGMNTEAFF. The CDR3 nucleotides are TGTGCCAGCAGTGCCCGACAGGGGATGAACACTGAAGCTTTCTTT. The V gene is TRBV12-3 or TRBV12-4, the J gene TRBJ1-1, with 8 bases lining up with TRBD1. V was clipped by 5 bases and J by 0 bases; unmatched bases: 5. CDR3 length: 15 residues.

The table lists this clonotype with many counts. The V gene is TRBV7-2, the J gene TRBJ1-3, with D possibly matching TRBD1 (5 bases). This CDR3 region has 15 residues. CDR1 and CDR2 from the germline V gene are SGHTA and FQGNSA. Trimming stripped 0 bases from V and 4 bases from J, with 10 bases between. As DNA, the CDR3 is TGTGCCAGCAGCTTAGCCTCGGGGCCCGGAAACACCATATATTTT. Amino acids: CASSLASGPGNTIYF.

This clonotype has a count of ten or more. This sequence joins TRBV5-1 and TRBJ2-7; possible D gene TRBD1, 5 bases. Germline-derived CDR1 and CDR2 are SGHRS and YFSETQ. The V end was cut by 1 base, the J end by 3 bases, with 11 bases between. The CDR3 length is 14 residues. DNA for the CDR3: TGCGCCAGCAGCTTGAAGGGGTCGTTCTACGAGCAGTACTTC. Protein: CASSLKGSFYEQYF.

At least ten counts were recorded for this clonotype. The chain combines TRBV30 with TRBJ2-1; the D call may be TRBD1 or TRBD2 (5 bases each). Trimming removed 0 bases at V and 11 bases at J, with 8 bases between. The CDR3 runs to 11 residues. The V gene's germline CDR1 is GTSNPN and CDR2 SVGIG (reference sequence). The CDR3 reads CAWSVRGQQFF. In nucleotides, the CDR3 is TGTGCCTGGAGTGTGAGGGGACAGCAGTTCTTC.

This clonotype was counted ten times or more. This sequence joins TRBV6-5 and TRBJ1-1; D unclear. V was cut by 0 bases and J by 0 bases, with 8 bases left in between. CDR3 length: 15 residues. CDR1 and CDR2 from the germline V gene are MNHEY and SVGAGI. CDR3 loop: CASSYSARLNTEAFF. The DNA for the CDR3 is TGTGCCAGCAGTTACTCAGCACGGTTGAACACTGAAGCTTTCTTT.

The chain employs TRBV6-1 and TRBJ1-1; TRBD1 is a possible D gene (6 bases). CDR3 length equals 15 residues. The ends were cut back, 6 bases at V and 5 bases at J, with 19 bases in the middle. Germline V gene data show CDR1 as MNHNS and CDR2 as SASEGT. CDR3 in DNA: TGTGCCAGCAGACCCGAAGGGGGGAGGTTGACTGAAGCTTTCTTT. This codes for CASRPEGGRLTEAFF.

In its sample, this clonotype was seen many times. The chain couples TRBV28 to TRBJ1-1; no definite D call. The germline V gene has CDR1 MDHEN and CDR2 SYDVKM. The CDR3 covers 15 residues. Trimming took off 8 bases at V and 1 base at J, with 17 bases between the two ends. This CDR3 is CASDGSGAQNTEAFF. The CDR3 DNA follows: TGTGCCAGCGACGGATCCGGCGCCCAGAACACTGAAGCTTTCTTT.

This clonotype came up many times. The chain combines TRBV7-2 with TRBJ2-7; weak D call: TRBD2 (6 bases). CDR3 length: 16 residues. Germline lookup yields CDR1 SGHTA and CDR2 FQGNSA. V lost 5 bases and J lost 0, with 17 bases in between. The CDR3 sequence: CASSPPGGGNSYEQYF. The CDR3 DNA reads TGTGCCAGCAGCCCTCCCGGTGGGGGGAACTCCTACGAGCAGTACTTC.

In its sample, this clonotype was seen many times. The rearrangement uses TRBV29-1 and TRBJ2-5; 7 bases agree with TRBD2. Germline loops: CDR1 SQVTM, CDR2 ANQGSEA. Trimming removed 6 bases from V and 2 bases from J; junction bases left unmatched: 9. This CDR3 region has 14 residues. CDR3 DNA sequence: TGCAGCGTGGAGGCCTTACTAGCGCAAGAGACCCAGTACTTC. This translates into CSVEALLAQETQYF.

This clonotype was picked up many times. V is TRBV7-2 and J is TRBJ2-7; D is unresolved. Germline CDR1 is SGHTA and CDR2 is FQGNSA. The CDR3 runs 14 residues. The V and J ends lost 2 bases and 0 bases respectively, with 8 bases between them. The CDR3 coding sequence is TGTGCCAGCAGCTTACCGGGTTTCTCCTACGAGCAGTACTTC. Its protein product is CASSLPGFSYEQYF. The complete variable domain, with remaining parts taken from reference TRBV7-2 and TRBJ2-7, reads GAGVSQSPSNKVTEKGKDVELRCDPISGHTALYWYRQSLGQGLEFLIYFQGNSAPDKSGLPSDRFSAERTGGSVSTLTIQRTQQEDSAVYLCASSLPGFSYEQYFGPGTRLTVT.

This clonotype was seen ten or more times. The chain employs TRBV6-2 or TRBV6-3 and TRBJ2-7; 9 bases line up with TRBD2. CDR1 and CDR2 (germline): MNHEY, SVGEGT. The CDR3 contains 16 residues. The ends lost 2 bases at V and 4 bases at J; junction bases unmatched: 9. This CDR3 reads CASSYGWASGNYEQYF. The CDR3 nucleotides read TGTGCCAGCAGTTACGGTTGGGCTAGCGGGAATTACGAGCAGTACTTC.